The 16 T cell receptor beta chains below were found in one sample sequenced in a study of blood T cells in healthy people across ages. Through a sample-barcoded 5' primer and a J-beta primer mix, a second PCR was run for 7 to 11 cycles. TCRdb re-analysed the 5' RACE reads in MiXCR, keeping a single row per CDR3 protein. The repertoire holds about 680,000 distinct CDR3 sequences, with 45% to 50% as singletons. What was sequenced was blood. The receptors derive from an older woman in good health.

CDR3 region: CASSRDREGSGYTF. For the CDR3, the DNA is TGTGCCAGCTCACGAGACAGGGAGGGGAGCGGCTACACCTTC. J is TRBJ1-2 and V is TRBV18; TRBD1 matches at 7 bases. V was clipped by 4 bases and J by 8 bases; unmatched bases: 10. Germline V gene sequence: CDR1 KGHSH, CDR2 LQKENI. The CDR3 consists of 14 residues.

V is TRBV4-3 and J is TRBJ1-4; a possible D gene is TRBD1 (5 bases). The CDR3 contains 17 residues. Germline CDR1 is LGHNA and CDR2 is YSLEER. The germline V and J ends were trimmed by 0 bases and 6 bases, with 17 bases remaining between them. CDR3 nucleotide sequence: TGCGCCAGCAGCCAAGATAGAGGCCGCCAGGGCTATGAAAAACTGTTTTTT. It translates to CASSQDRGRQGYEKLFF.

The rearrangement links TRBV7-2 to TRBJ2-3; 7 nucleotides match TRBD2. CDR1 is SGHTA, CDR2 FQGNSA, per germline. The CDR3 covers 15 residues. V shed 3 bases and J 3 bases; nucleotides not matched to a gene: 6. The CDR3 DNA follows: TGTGCCAGCAGCTTCGATGGACTAGAGACAGATACGCAGTATTTT. This translates into CASSFDGLETDTQYF.

The chain is built from TRBV15 and TRBJ1-4, with D hard to call. The CDR3 has 17 residues. Germline V CDR1 and CDR2: LNHNV, YYDKDF (reference sequence). The V end lost 4 bases, the J end lost 0 bases, and 15 bases lay between the germline ends. The CDR3 DNA sequence: TGTGCCACCAGCAACCCGATTGGCCTAACAACTAATGAAAAACTGTTTTTT. Protein product: CATSNPIGLTTNEKLFF.

The chain has TRBV7-9 and TRBJ2-1; possible D gene TRBD2, 6 bases. Germline V gene sequence: CDR1 SEHNR, CDR2 FQNEAQ (reference sequence). Trimming pared 5 bases from V and 3 bases from J, leaving 20 bases between. The CDR3 length is 17 residues. CDR3 loop: CASSLPTGLTLYNEQFF. The CDR3 coding sequence is TGTGCCAGCAGCCTACCCACGGGACTGACCCTCTACAATGAGCAGTTCTTC.

This chain connects TRBV29-1 to TRBJ1-4; possibly TRBD1 for D (5 bases). CDR1 SQVTM and CDR2 ANQGSEA come from the germline V gene. The CDR3 has 15 amino acids. V was trimmed by 6 bases and J by 6 bases, leaving 20 bases between them. CDR3 nucleotide sequence: TGCAGCGTAACCTATGGACAAGCTGGGGATGAAAAACTGTTTTTT. Amino acid sequence: CSVTYGQAGDEKLFF.

V usage is TRBV7-9 and J usage is TRBJ2-4; D remains unclear. The J call may be incorrect, as the DNA end agrees better with TRBJ2-7. Germline V gene data show CDR1 as SEHNR and CDR2 as FQNEAQ (reference sequence). The CDR3 totals 12 residues. This CDR3 is CASSLRLHEQYF. The CDR3 DNA sequence: TGTGCCAGCAGCTTACGCCTGCACGAGCAGTACTTC.

This clonotype was picked up a small number of times. The chain joins TRBV5-1 to TRBJ2-3; 12 nucleotides match TRBD2. This CDR3 comprises 16 residues. V shed 1 base, J shed 6 bases, and the junction held 6 bases outside the gene matches. Germline V gene sequence: CDR1 SGHRS, CDR2 YFSETQ. DNA of the CDR3: TGCGCCAGCAGCTTGCGGCTAGCGGGAGGGATGGATACGCAGTATTTT. Protein product: CASSLRLAGGMDTQYF.

The rearrangement links TRBV18 to TRBJ2-4, with D possibly being TRBD1 (6 bases). TRBJ2-7 matches the DNA end more closely, so the J call is doubtful. The CDR3 runs to 15 residues. The germline CDR1 and CDR2 sequences are KGHSH and LQKENI. CDR3 amino acids: CASSRGATGPYEQYF. The CDR3 coding sequence is TGTGCCAGCTCACGGGGAGCGACAGGCCCCTACGAGCAGTACTTC.

The rearrangement uses TRBV5-1 and TRBJ2-3, with 7 bases identical to TRBD2. Germline loops: CDR1 SGHRS, CDR2 YFSETQ. This CDR3 is 16 amino acids long. Unmatched junction bases numbered 9, after V lost 3 bases and J lost 2 bases. CDR3 residues: CASSSGTRGDTDTQYF. CDR3 DNA: TGCGCCAGCAGCTCAGGGACCCGGGGGGACACAGATACGCAGTATTTT.

V usage is TRBV29-1 and J usage is TRBJ2-2; D remains ambiguous. Germline V gives CDR1 SQVTM, CDR2 ANQGSEA. This CDR3 has 14 residues. Trimming took off 2 bases at V and 1 base at J, with 8 bases between the two ends. CDR3 loop: CSVELGRNTGELFF. In DNA form, the CDR3 reads TGCAGCGTTGAACTTGGACGGAACACCGGGGAGCTGTTTTTT.

This chain uses TRBV6-5 with TRBJ2-4; 7 bases map to TRBD1. TRBJ2-7 matches the DNA end more closely, so the J call is doubtful. Germline V gene sequence: CDR1 MNHEY, CDR2 SVGAGI. The CDR3 consists of 13 residues. The CDR3 sequence is CASRARQGGEQYF. The CDR3 bases are TGTGCCAGCAGAGCCCGACAGGGTGGCGAGCAGTACTTC.

This clonotype was observed a few times. The rearrangement links TRBV5-6 to TRBJ1-1, with D hard to call. The V and J ends lost 4 bases and 4 bases respectively, with 11 bases between them. This CDR3 comprises 13 residues. Germline V gives CDR1 SGHDT, CDR2 YYEEEE. In DNA, the CDR3 is TGTGCCAGCAGCCCGGCGTCAGGCACTGAAGCTTTCTTT. Protein product: CASSPASGTEAFF.

V and J are TRBV7-2 and TRBJ2-7; TRBD2 might be the D (5 bases). From germline, CDR1 is SGHTA and CDR2 FQGNSA. Trimming shortened V by 1 base and J by 1 base, and 14 bases separated the two germline ends. This CDR3 spans 16 amino acids. Here the CDR3 reads CASSLDRDLGSYEQYF. The CDR3 DNA is TGTGCCAGCAGCTTAGATCGGGATCTAGGATCCTACGAGCAGTACTTC.

The chain uses TRBV7-8 and TRBJ2-7; 10 bases match TRBD2. This CDR3 has 16 amino acids. V trimming: 4 bases; J trimming: 0 bases; junction bases outside the gene matches: 6. Germline CDR1 SGHVS, CDR2 FQNEAQ. CDR3: CASSSRTSGGSYEQYF. CDR3 nucleotides: TGTGCCAGCAGCTCTAGGACTAGCGGAGGCTCCTACGAGCAGTACTTC.

Note on this clonotype: One end of the junction fails to match germline, which may point to a read error. The V call is TRBV13, the J call TRBJ2-3; D is perhaps TRBD2 (6 bases). Germline values: CDR1 PRHDT, CDR2 FYEKMQ (reference sequence). The CDR3 is made up of 15 amino acids. CDR3 in DNA: TGTGCCAGCAGCTTGGGGTCGGGAGTCACAGATACGCGGTATTTT. Its translation: CASSLGSGVTDTRYF.